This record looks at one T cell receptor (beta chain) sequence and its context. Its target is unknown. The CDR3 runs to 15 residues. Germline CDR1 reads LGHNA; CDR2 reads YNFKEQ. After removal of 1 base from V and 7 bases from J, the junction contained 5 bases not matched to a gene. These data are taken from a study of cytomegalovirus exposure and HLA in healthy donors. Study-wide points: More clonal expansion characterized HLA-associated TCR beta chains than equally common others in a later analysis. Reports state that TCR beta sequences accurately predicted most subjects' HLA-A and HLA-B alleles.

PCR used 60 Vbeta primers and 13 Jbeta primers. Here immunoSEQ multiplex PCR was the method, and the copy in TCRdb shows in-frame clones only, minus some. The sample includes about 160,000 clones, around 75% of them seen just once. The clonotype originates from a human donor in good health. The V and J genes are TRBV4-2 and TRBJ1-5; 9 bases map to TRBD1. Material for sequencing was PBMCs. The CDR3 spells CASSQVTTGGQPQHF. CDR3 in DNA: TGTGCCAGCAGCCAAGTTACGACAGGGGGACAGCCCCAGCATTTT.